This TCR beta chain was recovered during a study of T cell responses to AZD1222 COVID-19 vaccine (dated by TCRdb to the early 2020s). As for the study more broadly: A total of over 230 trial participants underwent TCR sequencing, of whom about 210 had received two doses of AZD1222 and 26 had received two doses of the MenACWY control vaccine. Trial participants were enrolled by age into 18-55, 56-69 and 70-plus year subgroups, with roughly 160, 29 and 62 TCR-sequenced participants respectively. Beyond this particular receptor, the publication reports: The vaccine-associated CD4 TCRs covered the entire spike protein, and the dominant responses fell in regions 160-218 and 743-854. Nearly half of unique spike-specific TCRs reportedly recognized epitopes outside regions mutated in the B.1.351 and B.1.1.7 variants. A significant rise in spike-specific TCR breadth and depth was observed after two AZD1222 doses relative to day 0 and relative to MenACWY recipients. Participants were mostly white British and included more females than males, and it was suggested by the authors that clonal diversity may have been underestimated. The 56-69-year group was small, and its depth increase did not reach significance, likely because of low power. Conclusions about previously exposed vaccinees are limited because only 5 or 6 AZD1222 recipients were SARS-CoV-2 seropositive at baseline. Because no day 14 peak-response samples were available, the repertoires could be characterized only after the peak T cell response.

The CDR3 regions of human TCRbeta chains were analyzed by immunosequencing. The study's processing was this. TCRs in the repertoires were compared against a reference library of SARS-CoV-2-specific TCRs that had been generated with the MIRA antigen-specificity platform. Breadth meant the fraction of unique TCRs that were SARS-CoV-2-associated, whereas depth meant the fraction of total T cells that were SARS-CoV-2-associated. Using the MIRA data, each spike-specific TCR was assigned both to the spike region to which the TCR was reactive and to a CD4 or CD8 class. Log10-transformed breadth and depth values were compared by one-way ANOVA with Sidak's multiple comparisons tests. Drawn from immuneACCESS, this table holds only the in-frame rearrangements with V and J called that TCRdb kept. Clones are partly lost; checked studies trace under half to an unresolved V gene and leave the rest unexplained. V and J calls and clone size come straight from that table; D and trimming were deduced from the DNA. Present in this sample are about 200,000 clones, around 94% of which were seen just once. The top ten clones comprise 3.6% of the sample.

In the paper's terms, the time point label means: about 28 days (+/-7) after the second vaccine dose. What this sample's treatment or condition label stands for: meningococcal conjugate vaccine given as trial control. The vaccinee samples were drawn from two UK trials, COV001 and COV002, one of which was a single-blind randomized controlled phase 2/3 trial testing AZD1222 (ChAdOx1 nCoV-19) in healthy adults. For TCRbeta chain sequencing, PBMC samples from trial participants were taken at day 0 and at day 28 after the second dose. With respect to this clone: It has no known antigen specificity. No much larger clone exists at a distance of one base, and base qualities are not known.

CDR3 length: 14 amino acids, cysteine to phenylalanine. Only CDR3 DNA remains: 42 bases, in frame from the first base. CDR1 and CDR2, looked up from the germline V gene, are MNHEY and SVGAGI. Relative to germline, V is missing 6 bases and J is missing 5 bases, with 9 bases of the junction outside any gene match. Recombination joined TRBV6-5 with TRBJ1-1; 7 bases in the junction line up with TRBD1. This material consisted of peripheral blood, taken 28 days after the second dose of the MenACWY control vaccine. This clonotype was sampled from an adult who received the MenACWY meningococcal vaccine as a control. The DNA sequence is TGTGCCAGCAGAGAGACAGGGATACGTACTGAAGCTTTCTTT. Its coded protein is CASRETGIRTEAFF.